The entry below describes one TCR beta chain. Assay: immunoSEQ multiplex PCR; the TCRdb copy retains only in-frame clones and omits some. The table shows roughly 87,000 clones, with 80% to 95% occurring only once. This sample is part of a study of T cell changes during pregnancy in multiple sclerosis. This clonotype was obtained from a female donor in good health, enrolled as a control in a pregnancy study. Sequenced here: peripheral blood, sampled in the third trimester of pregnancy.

CDR3 loop: CASSLGLSVSSYEQYF. The CDR3 coding sequence is TGTGCCAGCAGCTTAGGTCTTAGCGTGAGTTCGTACGAGCAGTACTTC. This sequence joins TRBV7-2 and TRBJ2-7, with TRBD2 as a possible D gene (5 bases). CDR3 length: 16 residues. Trimming took off 1 base at V and 4 bases at J, with 17 bases between the two ends. Germline V gene sequence: CDR1 SGHTA, CDR2 FQGNSA.